This entry describes one T cell receptor (beta chain). No antigen is known for it. No clone much larger than this one lies a single base away; base qualities are absent. Donors were roughly 40 systemically healthy Caucasian individuals from Russia aged 6 to 90 years. About 9.6 milliliters of peripheral blood were collected from each donor into EDTA-treated Vacutainer tubes. Ficoll-Paque density-gradient centrifugation was used to isolate PBMCs, with at least 7 million obtained per sample. Total RNA was extracted from PBMCs with Trizol reagent, with at least 6 micrograms obtained per sample. Naive CD45RAhigh/CD27high T cell percentages were measured by flow cytometry on a PBMC aliquot from every donor. This specimen comes from a study of blood T cells in healthy people across ages (dated by TCRdb to 2015 to 2017). For context, the study as a whole: Template switching captured roughly one uniquely barcoded TCR beta cDNA molecule per two T cells in model experiments. Age-related changes in TCR beta repertoire diversity were measured in the study by deep sequencing normalized with unique cDNA molecular identifiers. The donors were split into four age groups: young (average roughly 15 years), middle-aged (39), aged (about 62) and long-lived (roughly 88). Donors of different ages were randomly distributed across sequencing lanes to avoid experimental bias. Two additional independent replicas of 1 million unique cDNA reads from the same blood draw were analyzed for two donors (one aged 18 to 30 and one aged 80 or older).

Results and caveats for the whole study, not just this receptor: Compared with the aged group, more naive CD4+ T cells, fewer expanded clones and increased TCR diversity were shown by the long-lived group, suggesting age selection. Estimates of total diversity from one million sequenced T cells were regarded as lower bounds and underestimates. As age increased, observed TCR beta diversity per million T cells dropped in a roughly linear way, and a significant reduction was already evident by age around 41. Since profiling was done on bulk unsorted PBMCs, naive and antigen-experienced compartments could not be conclusively compared. A strong correlation was found between observed TCR beta diversity and the percentage of naive T cells measured by flow cytometry. Donor CMV infection status was unknown, potentially confounding age-related changes in expanded clonotypes.

Libraries were prepared through 5' RACE. TCRdb records Illumina HiSeq 2500 as the sequencer. A second PCR of 7 to 11 cycles was run with a J-beta primer mix and a sample-barcoded 5' primer. Each TCR beta cDNA molecule received a unique molecular identifier from a template-switch 5' adaptor carrying 12 random nucleotides. At least 2.5 million CDR3-containing paired-end reads were obtained from each sample. First-strand cDNA synthesis was performed from all RNA using the Mint cDNA synthesis kit, with priming by a TRBC-specific oligonucleotide. Following uracil-DNA glycosylase treatment, all cDNA underwent a first 18-cycle PCR with the universal primers M1SS and BC2_uni_R. In the authors' own workflow: Each sample was normalized by randomly selecting 1 million high-quality reads, each carrying a distinct molecular identifier. Instead of being binned into consensus sequences, reads that shared molecular identifiers were thrown out. MiTCR, with a Q25 quality threshold and the strictest error-elimination algorithm, was used for CDR3 identification, clonotype clustering and error correction. A nonparametric unseen species model with Euler transformation was used to estimate a lower bound on total TCR beta diversity. TCRdb reprocessed the public reads (quality trimming at Q25 with fastp, clone calling with MiXCR) and kept in-frame beta chains. Each CDR3 protein appears once, grouped with its most common genes and DNA. TCRdb assigned the V and J calls; the authors' analysis was not used. The sample table lists hundreds of thousands of distinct CDR3 sequences, more than 40% of them with a count of one. The ten largest clonotypes hold around 32% of the sample.

The sample consisted of blood. The TCR sequence derives from a woman aged 60-75 years in good health.

In nucleotides, the sequence is TGCAGTGCTAGCGGGAGGGCCTCCTACGAGCAGTACTTC. Its protein reads: CSASGRASYEQYF. The chain is assembled from TRBV20-1 and TRBJ2-7; 8 nucleotides in the junction match TRBD2. Including the terminal cysteine and phenylalanine, the CDR3 comprises 13 residues. The sequence is cut down to CDR3 DNA, 39 bases in frame from base 1. For this chain, trimming is 3 bases at the V end and 0 bases at the J end, and the number of junction bases without a gene match is 1. CDR1 DFQATT and CDR2 SNEGSKA are derived from the germline V gene (reference sequence).